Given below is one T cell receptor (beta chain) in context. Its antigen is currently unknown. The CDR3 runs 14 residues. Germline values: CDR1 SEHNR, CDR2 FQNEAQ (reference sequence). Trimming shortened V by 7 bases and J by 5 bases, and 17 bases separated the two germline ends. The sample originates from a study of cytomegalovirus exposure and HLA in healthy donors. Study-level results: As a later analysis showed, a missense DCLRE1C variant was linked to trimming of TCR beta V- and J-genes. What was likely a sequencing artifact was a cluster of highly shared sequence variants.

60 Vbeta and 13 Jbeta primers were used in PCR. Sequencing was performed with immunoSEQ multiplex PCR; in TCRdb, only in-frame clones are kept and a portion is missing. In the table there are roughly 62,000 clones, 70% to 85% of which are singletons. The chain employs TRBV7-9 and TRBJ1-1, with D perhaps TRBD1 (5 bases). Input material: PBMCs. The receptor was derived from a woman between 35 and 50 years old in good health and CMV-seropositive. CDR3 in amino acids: CASTREGRGTEAFF. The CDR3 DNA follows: TGTGCCAGCACCCGTGAGGGGAGGGGAACTGAAGCTTTCTTT.